The T cell receptor beta chain under discussion was sequenced for a study of early T cells in non-severe SARS-CoV-2 infection (dated by TCRdb to the early 2020s). Study-level background: Bulk RNA from unsorted whole blood was used for TCR sequencing, so alpha and beta chains could not be paired.

Set within a cohort of healthcare workers in London, UK, this nested case-control study involved weekly PCR testing of nasopharyngeal swabs along with blood sampling. Healthcare workers were enrolled in the week of the UK lockdown, from 23 to 31 March 2020, and were followed every week for up to roughly 15 weeks. Libraries were made using 5' RACE. This sample was sequenced with a NextSeq 500. Unique molecular identifiers were attached to individual cDNA molecules in the TCR library protocol so that sequencing error and PCR bias could be corrected. TCR alpha and beta chains were both sequenced, and the abundances of alpha and beta sequences in each sample were closely correlated with each other. Under the source paper's analysis protocol: Decombinator V4 was used to annotate the V gene, J gene and CDR3 of the TCR sequences. TCRs were defined as expanded if a significant change between any two time points was detected under a Poisson model with p below 0.0001. Abundances of TCRs were expressed as counts per million after normalisation to the total number of TCRs sequenced in each sample. TRAV1-2 paired with TRAJ12, TRAJ20 or TRAJ33 defined MAIT TCRs, while TRAV10 paired with TRAJ18 defined iNKT TCRs. VDJdb, accessed on 1 November 2021, was searched for TCRs annotated for CMV, EBV and SARS-CoV-2, and TCRs annotated for more than one antigen were excluded. TCRdb ran its own pipeline on the public reads, namely fastp trimming at Q25 and MiXCR clone calling, and kept in-frame beta chains. Rows with a matching CDR3 protein are joined into one entry that keeps the most common DNA and genes. None of the V and J calls come from the authors' own analysis; TCRdb made them. This sample gives over 30,000 distinct CDR3 sequences in total; approximately 7.1% of them show up just once. The leading ten clones occupy approximately 13% of the sample.

Summary of the overall study and its limitations: VDJdb matching was skewed toward anti-spike CD8 responses and likely underestimated virus-specific expansions, missing private and CD4 specificities.

CDR1 and CDR2 are read off the germline V gene as LGHNA and YSLEER. The junction shows trimming of 2 bases on V and 2 bases on J, plus 11 bases between the germline ends. Spanning cysteine to phenylalanine, the CDR3 consists of 15 amino acids. Just the 45-base CDR3 DNA is kept, in frame starting at base 1. The sample holds many counts of this clonotype. Its specific antigen is unknown. No much larger clone is present one base from it, and per-base qualities are unavailable. Sequencing was performed on whole blood, taken at baseline. The sequence derives from an adult who was a healthcare worker with PCR-confirmed SARS-CoV-2 infection or an uninfected control (not recorded which). Recombination connected TRBV4-3 to TRBJ2-3; the D gene cannot be resolved reliably. The DNA sequence reads TGCGCCAGCAGCCAACAGAACACCCACACAGATACGCAGTATTTT. Translated, this gives CASSQQNTHTDTQYF.